The next 29 T cell receptor beta chains were all read from a single sample in a study of cytomegalovirus exposure and HLA in healthy donors. PCR used 60 Vbeta primers and 13 Jbeta primers. Sequencing used immunoSEQ multiplex PCR; TCRdb keeps in-frame clones, though not all of them. The profile shows about 140,000 clones, 60% to 80% of them singletons. The sequenced material came from PBMCs. All receptors derive from a man aged 40-55 years in good health and CMV-seronegative.

The sample holds a few counts of this clone. The rearrangement joins TRBV11-2 to TRBJ1-2; 10 nucleotides match TRBD1. This CDR3 spans 15 amino acids. With 5 bases clipped from V and 7 bases from J, the junction kept 10 bases outside the gene matches. CDR1 SGHAT and CDR2 FQNNGV come from the germline V gene. The CDR3 loop is CASSRDRGGLGGYTF. For the CDR3, the DNA is TGTGCCAGCAGCCGGGACAGGGGAGGTTTAGGTGGCTACACCTTC.

The chain carries TRBV6-5 and TRBJ2-7; D possibly corresponds to TRBD2 (6 bases). V was pared by 0 bases and J by 2 bases, with 11 bases between. Germline assignment: CDR1 MNHEY and CDR2 SVGAGI. This CDR3 spans 15 amino acids. In DNA form, the CDR3 reads TGTGCCAGCAGTTACTCGCGACTAGACACCTACGAGCAGTACTTC. Translation: CASSYSRLDTYEQYF.

The rearrangement uses TRBV7-3 and TRBJ2-7; TRBD1 matches at 11 bases. V gave up 3 bases and J gave up 5 bases; unmatched junction bases: 3. CDR3 length equals 14 residues. Germline CDR1 reads SGHTA; CDR2 reads FQGTGA. In DNA, the CDR3 is TGTGCCAGCAGCTTGGGACAGGGGGGCGACGAGCAGTACTTC. The encoded protein is CASSLGQGGDEQYF.

This clone was seen a few times. The chain combines TRBV28 with TRBJ2-6, with 9 positions matching TRBD1. V lost 6 bases to trimming and J lost 4 bases; unmatched junction nucleotides: 4. The germline V gene has CDR1 MDHEN and CDR2 SYDVKM. CDR3 size: 15 residues. The CDR3 here is CASSHRGPGANVLTF. The CDR3 coding sequence is TGTGCCAGCAGCCACAGGGGGCCAGGGGCCAACGTCCTGACTTTC. Full variable domain (missing parts from reference TRBV28 and TRBJ2-6): DVKVTQSSRYLVKRTGEKVFLECVQDMDHENMFWYRQDPGLGLRLIYFSYDVKMKEKGDIPEGYSVSREKKERFSLILESASTNQTSMYLCASSHRGPGANVLTFGAGSRLTVL.

This chain uses TRBV7-2 with TRBJ1-1; D remains ambiguous. Trimming removed 1 base from V and 3 bases from J, with 6 bases in between. The CDR3 is made up of 13 amino acids. The V gene's germline CDR1 is SGHTA and CDR2 FQGNSA. The CDR3 here is CASSLGQYTEAFF. The CDR3, as DNA: TGTGCCAGCAGCTTAGGTCAGTACACTGAAGCTTTCTTT.

This rearrangement joins TRBV11-2 to TRBJ2-3; perhaps TRBD2 as D (6 bases). The germline CDR1 and CDR2 sequences are SGHAT and FQNNGV. V lost 4 bases, J lost 2 bases, and 19 bases lay in between. The length of the CDR3 is 17 residues. The CDR3 spells CASSSGDSARHTDTQYF. The CDR3 DNA is TGTGCCAGCAGCTCCGGGGACTCCGCCCGACACACAGATACGCAGTATTTT. The full variable domain, its missing parts supplied by reference TRBV11-2 and TRBJ2-3, is EAGVAQSPRYKIIEKRQSVAFWCNPISGHATLYWYQQILGQGPKLLIQFQNNGVVDDSQLPKDRFSAERLKGVDSTLKIQPAKLEDSAVYLCASSSGDSARHTDTQYFGPGTRLTVL.

This chain connects TRBV6-5 to TRBJ2-7, with D perhaps matching TRBD2 (5 bases). Germline CDR1 MNHEY, CDR2 SVGAGI. The CDR3 extends over 16 amino acids. V was trimmed by 0 bases and J by 0 bases, leaving 12 bases between them. The CDR3 DNA sequence: TGTGCCAGCAGTTACTCGGTGCTAGGAGGCTCCTACGAGCAGTACTTC. Protein: CASSYSVLGGSYEQYF.

The V call is TRBV15, the J call TRBJ1-2, with 9 bases lining up with TRBD1. The CDR3 length is 14 residues. Per the germline V gene, CDR1 is LNHNV and CDR2 is YYDKDF (reference sequence). V was pared by 8 bases and J by 7 bases, with 11 bases of the junction left unmatched. The chain's CDR3 is CATQQNRDRAGYTF. CDR3 coding DNA: TGTGCCACCCAACAAAACCGGGACAGGGCTGGCTACACCTTC.

About this clone: The same CDR3 also results from other DNA sequences found in this sample. The chain is built from TRBV28 and TRBJ1-2, with D perhaps matching TRBD1 (5 bases). There are 13 residues in the CDR3. V was trimmed by 2 bases and J by 2 bases, leaving 6 bases between them. The germline V gene has CDR1 MDHEN and CDR2 SYDVKM. The CDR3 loop is CASSLRQNYGYTF. The CDR3 nucleotides read TGTGCCAGCAGTTTACGACAGAACTATGGCTACACCTTC.

CDR3 nucleotide sequence: TGCAGCGGGTACAGGGATCTACAAGAGACCCAGTACTTC. It specifies CSGYRDLQETQYF. V is TRBV29-1 and J is TRBJ2-5, with a possible D match to TRBD1 (6 bases). The V end lost 7 bases, the J end lost 2 bases, and 14 bases lay between the germline ends. CDR1 is SQVTM and CDR2 is ANQGSEA in the germline V gene. CDR3 length: 13 amino acids. The entire variable domain, with the rest obtained from reference TRBV29-1 and TRBJ2-5, is as follows: SAVISQKPSRDICQRGTSLTIQCQVDSQVTMMFWYRQQPGQSLTLIATANQGSEATYESGFVIDKFPISRPNLTFSTLTVSNMSPEDSSIYLCSGYRDLQETQYFGPGTRLLVL.

The genes are TRBV10-1 and TRBJ2-7; a weak D match, TRBD2 (7 bases). Germline CDR1 WNHNN, CDR2 SYGVQD (reference sequence). This CDR3 spans 15 amino acids. Trimming left V 0 bases short and J 0 bases short, with 9 bases between. The CDR3 sequence: CASSESGGPSYEQYF. The CDR3 DNA follows: TGCGCCAGCAGTGAGTCCGGGGGGCCCTCCTACGAGCAGTACTTC.

The rearrangement joins TRBV7-9 to TRBJ2-1, with 8 bases identical to TRBD2. This CDR3 has 13 residues. V lost 7 bases and J lost 2; bases outside the gene matches: 1. Germline CDR1 reads SEHNR; CDR2 reads FQNEAQ (reference sequence). Here the CDR3 DNA reads TGTGCCAGCACGGGGGGGGCCTACAATGAGCAGTTCTTC. Translation: CASTGGAYNEQFF.

CDR3 DNA: TGCGCCAGCAGCGACGGGACTAGCGGGGGGCGGGAGACCCAGTACTTC. Amino acid sequence: CASSDGTSGGRETQYF. The chain joins TRBV5-1 to TRBJ2-5; the match to TRBD2 covers 15 bases. V shed 4 bases, J shed 5 bases, and the junction held 6 bases outside the gene matches. CDR3 size: 16 residues. Germline V gene data show CDR1 as SGHRS and CDR2 as YFSETQ.

This clone was detected only a few times. The sample carries other DNA sequences with the same CDR3. The gene calls are TRBV15 and TRBJ2-7; 7 bases map to TRBD1. V lost 5 bases and J lost 2; bases outside the gene matches: 3. CDR1 is LNHNV and CDR2 is YYDKDF in the germline V gene (reference sequence). CDR3 length equals 13 residues. CDR3 in DNA: TGTGCCACCAGCCGGGACAGTACCTACGAGCAGTACTTC. Translated, it gives CATSRDSTYEQYF.

This chain links TRBV4-2 with TRBJ1-6, with D possibly matching TRBD1 (5 bases). Germline CDR1 reads LGHNA; CDR2 reads YNFKEQ. The CDR3 has 16 amino acids. Trimming removed 4 bases at V and 10 bases at J, with 20 bases between. The CDR3 bases are TGTGCCAGCAGCCGGTCCTTAGCAGGGTTCGAGTCACCCCTCCACTTT. Amino acids: CASSRSLAGFESPLHF.

The chain links TRBV27 to TRBJ2-5; D not certain. The last part of the DNA fits TRBJ2-7 better; the J call may be wrong. The CDR3 consists of 14 residues. Germline assignment: CDR1 MNHEY and CDR2 SMNVEV (reference sequence). As DNA, the CDR3 is TGTGCCAGCAGTTCGGCAGGTTATACCTACGAGCAGTACTTC. Translating gives CASSSAGYTYEQYF.

This chain links TRBV5-4 with TRBJ1-2; D might be TRBD1 (5 bases). The V and J ends lost 1 base and 1 base respectively, with 11 bases between them. This CDR3 spans 15 amino acids. The germline V gene has CDR1 SGHNT and CDR2 YYREEE (reference sequence). The CDR3 spells CASSLPREGNYGYTF. The CDR3, as DNA: TGTGCCAGCAGCTTGCCCAGGGAGGGTAACTATGGCTACACCTTC.

This clone was observed a few times. This chain links TRBV5-4 with TRBJ2-2; the D is unclear. The CDR3 is 11 amino acids. Germline CDR1 SGHNT, CDR2 YYREEE (reference sequence). Trimming took 2 bases from V and 8 from J, leaving 4 bases between them. Here the CDR3 reads CASSFSGELFF. CDR3 bases: TGTGCCAGCAGCTTTTCTGGGGAGCTGTTTTTT.

The V call is TRBV28, the J call TRBJ2-2; D possibly corresponds to TRBD1 (5 bases). Trimming pared 7 bases from V and 5 bases from J, leaving 17 bases between. This CDR3 is 15 amino acids long. Germline CDR1 reads MDHEN; CDR2 reads SYDVKM. This CDR3 reads CASNHRGLDTGELFF. The CDR3 DNA follows: TGTGCCAGCAACCATAGGGGCTTAGATACCGGGGAGCTGTTTTTT.

The V and J genes are TRBV28 and TRBJ2-7, with D hard to call. V dropped 3 bases and J dropped 6 bases, with 9 bases sitting between them. Germline values: CDR1 MDHEN, CDR2 SYDVKM. This CDR3 is 12 amino acids long. CDR3 sequence: CASSFQVREQYF. The CDR3 DNA follows: TGTGCCAGCAGTTTTCAGGTCCGCGAGCAGTACTTC.

Only one count was recorded for this clone. This chain uses TRBV19 with TRBJ1-2, with D perhaps matching TRBD1 (6 bases). Trimming pared 4 bases from V and 0 bases from J, leaving 12 bases between. The germline gives CDR1 LNHDA, CDR2 SQIVND (reference sequence). This CDR3 is built from 15 residues. CDR3 region: CASSKDRVSNYGYTF. The CDR3 DNA reads TGTGCCAGTAGTAAGGACAGAGTATCTAACTATGGCTACACCTTC.

The chain recombines TRBV11-2 with TRBJ2-1, with D perhaps TRBD2 (6 bases). Germline CDR1 and CDR2: SGHAT and FQNNGV. Trimming stripped 5 bases from V and 8 bases from J, with 13 bases between. This CDR3 contains 13 residues. CDR3: CASSPRGSDEQFF. CDR3 DNA sequence: TGTGCCAGCAGCCCACGGGGGTCGGATGAGCAGTTCTTC.

J is TRBJ2-4 and V is TRBV5-6, with D maybe TRBD1 (6 bases). Germline CDR1 reads SGHDT; CDR2 reads YYEEEE. This CDR3 contains 15 residues. Deletions cut 4 bases from V and 5 bases from J, with 16 bases between. CDR3 amino acids: CASSPGQYFQNIQYF. For the CDR3, the DNA is TGTGCCAGCAGCCCGGGACAATACTTCCAAAACATTCAGTACTTC.

This clone was observed a few times. The chain carries TRBV5-6 and TRBJ2-7, with 7 bases that match TRBD1. The trim removed 2 bases at V and 5 bases at J, leaving 7 bases unmatched. Germline V gives CDR1 SGHDT, CDR2 YYEEEE. The CDR3 runs 14 residues. CDR3 nucleotides: TGTGCCAGCAGCTTATTACAGGGGTTTGACGAGCAGTACTTC. Translated, it gives CASSLLQGFDEQYF.

This clone came up once. This chain connects TRBV25-1 to TRBJ1-4; D perhaps matches TRBD1 (6 bases). This CDR3 contains 16 residues. Germline V lookup: CDR1 MGHDK, CDR2 SYGVNS. Trimming removed 1 base from V and 5 bases from J, with 14 bases in between. CDR3 loop: CASSELGARGNEKLFF. CDR3 sequence (DNA): TGTGCCAGCAGTGAATTAGGGGCCAGGGGAAATGAAAAACTGTTTTTT.

The V gene is TRBV7-2, the J gene TRBJ1-2; D possibly corresponds to TRBD1 (6 bases). CDR3 length: 15 amino acids. Germline CDR1 reads SGHTA; CDR2 reads FQGNSA. Trimming removed 3 bases at V and 5 bases at J, with 16 bases between. This CDR3 reads CASSLGGQIQYGYTF. The CDR3 region has the DNA TGTGCCAGCAGCTTGGGGGGGCAAATCCAATATGGCTACACCTTC.

The chain carries TRBV5-1 and TRBJ2-3; 7 bases are shared with TRBD1. Looked up from germline, CDR1 is SGHRS and CDR2 is YFSETQ. The CDR3 is made up of 16 amino acids. Trimming at V came to 6 bases and at J to 4 bases, leaving 14 bases not matched to a gene. The CDR3 sequence: CASTRGQDFPPDTQYF. CDR3 nucleotides: TGCGCCAGCACCCGAGGACAGGATTTTCCCCCAGATACGCAGTATTTT.

This sequence joins TRBV5-1 and TRBJ1-1, with 7 bases aligning to TRBD1. The germline gives CDR1 SGHRS, CDR2 YFSETQ. The J segment lost 0 bases and the V segment lost 4 bases, leaving 9 bases of the junction unmatched. CDR3 size: 16 residues. The chain's CDR3 is CASSGIDRALNTEAFF. The DNA for the CDR3 is TGCGCCAGCAGCGGAATCGACAGGGCGCTGAACACTGAAGCTTTCTTT.

This clone was observed a few times. This chain links TRBV11-2 with TRBJ1-1; TRBD1 matches 10 bases. Per the germline V gene, CDR1 is SGHAT and CDR2 is FQNNGV. The CDR3 length is 16 residues. V lost 4 bases to trimming and J lost 6 bases; unmatched junction nucleotides: 11. CDR3 amino acids: CASSSERQGQGAEAFF. CDR3 DNA: TGTGCCAGCAGCTCAGAGAGGCAAGGACAGGGGGCTGAAGCTTTCTTT.